This section outlines one TCR beta chain sequence together with its context. The data belong to a study of blood T cell repertoires in COVID-19. Whole-study context: Material from acute and convalescent COVID-19 was sourced from the United States, Italy and Spain. Sources were T cells, B-cell-depleted T cells, or PBMCs; the material itself was cDNA or gDNA.

Per the original data handling: Reference gene primers were amplified, and this amplification served to estimate nucleated cell counts. TCRdb keeps only in-frame clones here, not all; method: immunoSEQ multiplex PCR. V, J and clone size reflect that table, while D and trimming were determined from the DNA. The sample yields some 200,000 clones, 88% seen once. Trimming removed 0 bases from V and 7 bases from J, with 15 bases in between. Germline values: CDR1 SNHLY, CDR2 FYNNEI. This CDR3 is 15 amino acids long. Sequencing was done on a sample of peripheral blood. This chain links TRBV2 with TRBJ1-2, with a tentative D call TRBD1 (6 bases). The sequence was obtained from a man between 65 and 79 years old with acute or convalescent COVID-19. For the CDR3, the DNA is TGTGCCAGCAGTGAAGCTACAGGGCCGGGTTTTGGCTACACCTTC. The encoded protein is CASSEATGPGFGYTF.